The 32 T cell receptor beta chains listed next were all sequenced from one sample in a study of response to subunit inactivated influenza vaccine. TCRdb reanalysed the RT-PCR reads using MiXCR and keeps one entry per CDR3 protein. The repertoire has around 540,000 distinct CDR3 sequences, roughly 10% of them found once; the top ten carry roughly a tenth. Material: PBMCs from blood, obtained on the day of vaccination. These receptor sequences come from a man in his forties or fifties who received an inactivated influenza vaccine.

The V call is TRBV27, the J call TRBJ1-4; 7 nucleotides line up with TRBD1. The V gene's germline CDR1 is MNHEY and CDR2 SMNVEV (reference sequence). The CDR3 is made up of 16 amino acids. Trimming took 0 bases from V and 11 from J; bases not matched to a gene: 12. The CDR3 region has the DNA TGTGCCAGCAGTTTATCGCCAAGTCCAGGGGGGGACAAACTGTTTTTT. Its translation: CASSLSPSPGGDKLFF.

Regarding this clonotype: The junction shows a germline mismatch at one end, possibly a read error. The chain is built from TRBV12-3 or TRBV12-4 and TRBJ1-2; the D is unclear. The CDR3 is 15 amino acids. CDR3 loop: CASSREWGTNYGYSF. Written as DNA, the CDR3 is TGTGCCAGCAGCCGCGAGTGGGGAACCAACTATGGCTACTCCTTC.

There are a few counts of this clonotype. This chain's CDR3 is CASSPTSGGPYEQYF. The CDR3 DNA is TGTGCCAGCAGCCCCACTAGCGGGGGGCCCTACGAGCAGTACTTC. The chain couples TRBV7-2 to TRBJ2-7; TRBD2 aligns across 12 bases. The V and J ends lost 5 bases and 2 bases, in that order; junction bases with no gene match: 4. This CDR3 contains 15 residues. Germline-derived CDR1 and CDR2 are SGHTA and FQGNSA.

This clonotype occurred many times. V is TRBV3-1 and J is TRBJ1-1; D is undetermined. This CDR3 has 13 amino acids. Trimming removed 0 bases at V and 5 bases at J, with 7 bases between. Germline CDR1 is LGHDT and CDR2 is YNNKEL (reference sequence). CDR3 sequence reads: CASSQDLGTEAFF. The CDR3 coding sequence is TGTGCCAGCAGCCAAGACTTGGGGACTGAAGCTTTCTTT.

This clonotype was found many times. This sequence joins TRBV5-1 and TRBJ1-1, with D unclear. The V end was cut by 4 bases, the J end by 1 base, with 11 bases between. The CDR3 has 14 amino acids. Germline assignment: CDR1 SGHRS and CDR2 YFSETQ. The CDR3 sequence is CASSQDQENTEAFF. In DNA form, the CDR3 reads TGCGCCAGCAGCCAGGATCAGGAGAACACTGAAGCTTTCTTT. Filled out from reference TRBV5-1 and TRBJ1-1, the complete variable domain reads KAGVTQTPRYLIKTRGQQVTLSCSPISGHRSVSWYQQTPGQGLQFLFEYFSETQRNKGNFPGRFSGRQFSNSRSEMNVSTLELGDSALYLCASSQDQENTEAFFGQGTRLTVV.

This clonotype was counted only a few times. The rearrangement uses TRBV10-3 and TRBJ2-7, with D possibly TRBD1 on 7 matching bases. V was trimmed by 7 bases and J by 5 bases, leaving 15 bases between them. CDR1 ENHRY and CDR2 SYGVKD come from the germline V gene. This CDR3 has 13 amino acids. The CDR3 coding sequence is TGTGCCATCAAGGGGGCAGGGGAGGACGAGCAGTACTTC. Translation gives CAIKGAGEDEQYF.

This clonotype showed up many times. Written as DNA, the CDR3 is TGTGCCAGCATCACCGTCGATGGGGGCAATCAGCCCCAGCATTTT. It specifies CASITVDGGNQPQHF. The V and J genes are TRBV28 and TRBJ1-5; D unclear. This CDR3 comprises 15 residues. Germline V CDR1 and CDR2: MDHEN, SYDVKM. The V gene lost 7 bases and the J gene lost 2 bases, with 15 bases spanning the gap.

This clonotype has only a few counts. V is TRBV20-1 and J is TRBJ2-2; tentative D call: TRBD2 (6 bases). Germline V CDR1 and CDR2: DFQATT, SNEGSKA (reference sequence). Trimming took 0 bases from V and 4 from J, leaving 9 bases between them. The CDR3 has 14 residues. DNA for the CDR3: TGCAGTGCTAGAGATCGGGGGAGCACCGGGGAGCTGTTTTTT. Translation gives CSARDRGSTGELFF.

The genes are TRBV7-9 and TRBJ2-5, with TRBD1 matching over 10 bases. V gave up 5 bases and J gave up 3 bases; unmatched junction bases: 3. CDR1 and CDR2 (germline): SEHNR, FQNEAQ (reference sequence). This CDR3 spans 14 amino acids. The DNA of the CDR3 is TGTGCCAGCAGCCAGGGACAGGGGAAAGAGACCCAGTACTTC. Translating it yields CASSQGQGKETQYF. The full variable domain, completed using reference TRBV7-9 and TRBJ2-5, is DTGVSQNPRHKITKRGQNVTFRCDPISEHNRLYWYRQTLGQGPEFLTYFQNEAQLEKSRLLSDRFSAERPKGSFSTLEIQRTEQGDSAMYLCASSQGQGKETQYFGPGTRLLVL.

This chain links TRBV30 with TRBJ2-5, with TRBD1 matching over 9 bases. There are 13 residues in the CDR3. The germline CDR1 and CDR2 sequences are GTSNPN and SVGIG (reference sequence). DNA of the CDR3: TGTGCTTGGGGACAGGGCGCCCAAGAGACCCAGTACTTC. Protein: CAWGQGAQETQYF.

V is TRBV28 and J is TRBJ2-7, with a tentative D call TRBD2 (6 bases). This CDR3 is 15 amino acids long. V gave up 6 bases and J gave up 0 bases, with 15 bases separating them. Germline CDR1 and CDR2: MDHEN and SYDVKM. Here the CDR3 reads CASRTPRENSYEQYF. In DNA, the CDR3 is TGTGCCAGCAGAACGCCTCGGGAGAACTCCTACGAGCAGTACTTC. Supplemented by reference TRBV28 and TRBJ2-7, the full variable domain reads DVKVTQSSRYLVKRTGEKVFLECVQDMDHENMFWYRQDPGLGLRLIYFSYDVKMKEKGDIPEGYSVSREKKERFSLILESASTNQTSMYLCASRTPRENSYEQYFGPGTRLTVT.

There are a few counts of this clonotype. The rearrangement joins TRBV24-1 to TRBJ2-7; the match to TRBD1 covers 7 bases. The germline V gene has CDR1 KGHDR and CDR2 SFDVKD. The CDR3 runs to 15 residues. V gave up 4 bases and J gave up 1 base; unmatched junction bases: 6. Here the CDR3 reads CATSEARGRSYEQYF. The CDR3 region has the DNA TGTGCCACCAGTGAAGCGAGGGGGCGTTCCTACGAGCAGTACTTC.

The sample holds a few counts of this clonotype. The rearrangement uses TRBV24-1 and TRBJ2-7; 7 bases map to TRBD2. Germline values: CDR1 KGHDR, CDR2 SFDVKD. The CDR3 has 14 amino acids. V trimming: 5 bases; J trimming: 5 bases; junction bases outside the gene matches: 8. DNA of the CDR3: TGTGCCACCAGTGCGGGGGGACTCGAGAACGAGCAGTACTTC. Its translation is CATSAGGLENEQYF.

A few counts support this clonotype. This chain connects TRBV11-3 to TRBJ2-2; the D is unclear. CDR1 is SGHNT and CDR2 is YENEEA in the germline V gene. This CDR3 spans 14 amino acids. The ends were cut back, 5 bases at V and 3 bases at J, with 10 bases in the middle. The CDR3 region has the DNA TGTGCCAGCAGCGGTGGTGGGTACACCGGGGAGCTGTTTTTT. Translating gives CASSGGGYTGELFF.

This clonotype was detected a few times. V is TRBV20-1 and J is TRBJ2-1, with TRBD2 identical over 12 bases. Germline-derived CDR1 and CDR2 are DFQATT and SNEGSKA (reference sequence). V shed 4 bases and J 5 bases; nucleotides not matched to a gene: 9. The CDR3 covers 16 residues. The CDR3 is CSANPQTSGRNNEQFF. In nucleotides, the CDR3 is TGCAGTGCTAACCCACAGACTAGCGGGAGAAACAATGAGCAGTTCTTC.

This clonotype was counted at least ten times. This sequence joins TRBV5-1 and TRBJ1-6, with no clear D. V lost 4 bases and J lost 10, with 12 bases in between. Germline V gene sequence: CDR1 SGHRS, CDR2 YFSETQ. CDR3 length: 13 amino acids. This chain's CDR3 is CASSPSEGSPLHF. The CDR3, as DNA: TGCGCCAGCAGCCCAAGCGAGGGCTCACCCCTCCACTTT.

The genes are TRBV6-5 and TRBJ2-7, with a weak D call TRBD2 (6 bases). There are 16 residues in the CDR3. V lost 0 bases, J lost 2 bases, and 14 bases lay in between. Germline-derived CDR1 and CDR2 are MNHEY and SVGAGI. The CDR3 bases are TGTGCCAGCAGTTACTCTTTGCGGGGAGGCACCTACGAGCAGTACTTC. It translates to CASSYSLRGGTYEQYF.

This clonotype has only a few counts. The V call is TRBV10-3, the J call TRBJ2-1, with D perhaps TRBD1 (5 bases). Trimming pared 8 bases from V and 8 bases from J, leaving 13 bases between. The V gene's germline CDR1 is ENHRY and CDR2 SYGVKD. The CDR3 length is 12 residues. CDR3 DNA sequence: TGTGCCATCGGTCAGGTAGGGGATGAGCAGTTCTTC. Translated: CAIGQVGDEQFF.

This clonotype was found a few times. The genes are TRBV28 and TRBJ1-4, with TRBD1 identical over 7 bases. The CDR3 runs to 19 residues. V lost 5 bases to trimming and J lost 0 bases; unmatched junction nucleotides: 15. CDR1 is MDHEN and CDR2 is SYDVKM in the germline V gene. The CDR3 DNA reads as TGTGCCAGCAGTCCGTTACCTTGGACAGGAAAGGCAACTAATGAAAAACTGTTTTTT. Protein product: CASSPLPWTGKATNEKLFF.

A few counts support this clonotype. The chain couples TRBV3-1 to TRBJ2-1; 7 nucleotides match TRBD1. The germline V gene has CDR1 LGHDT and CDR2 YNNKEL (reference sequence). The CDR3 length is 12 residues. Losses at the gene ends were 4 bases for V and 9 bases for J; bases not matched to a gene: 3. CDR3 amino acids: CASSRTGVEQFF. In nucleotides, the CDR3 is TGTGCCAGCAGCCGCACAGGGGTTGAGCAGTTCTTC.

Only a few counts were recorded for this clonotype. The chain employs TRBV10-3 and TRBJ2-3, with 7 positions matching TRBD1. The CDR3 is 14 residues long. V lost 10 bases to trimming and J lost 3 bases; unmatched junction nucleotides: 10. Germline values: CDR1 ENHRY, CDR2 SYGVKD. This chain's CDR3 is CASNRDSQTDTQYF. The CDR3 region has the DNA TGTGCCAGCAACCGGGACAGCCAAACAGATACGCAGTATTTT.

This clonotype was observed at least ten times. J is TRBJ2-7 and V is TRBV29-1; perhaps D is TRBD1 or TRBD2 (5 bases each). V gave up 4 bases and J gave up 3 bases, with 13 bases separating them. Per the germline V gene, CDR1 is SQVTM and CDR2 is ANQGSEA. CDR3 length: 13 amino acids. CDR3 sequence (DNA): TGCAGCGTTGTTCTGCCGGGACGCTACGAGCAGTACTTC. It translates to CSVVLPGRYEQYF.

This clonotype was recorded at least ten times. This rearrangement joins TRBV10-2 to TRBJ2-5, with D possibly TRBD2 on 5 matching bases. Germline V CDR1 and CDR2: WSHSY, SAAADI. Trimming pared 6 bases from V and 5 bases from J, leaving 13 bases between. The CDR3 consists of 13 residues. CDR3 DNA: TGCGCCAGCAGGAGACGGCGAGGGGAGACCCAGTACTTC. It translates to CASRRRRGETQYF.

The sample holds a few counts of this clonotype. The rearrangement joins TRBV6-5 to TRBJ1-3; unclear D gene. The CDR3 runs 15 residues. Germline CDR1 is MNHEY and CDR2 is SVGAGI. V was shortened by 4 bases and J by 2 bases, with 12 bases between the two germline ends. CDR3 protein: CASSSQQRAGNTIYF. The CDR3 DNA reads TGTGCCAGCAGTTCCCAACAACGAGCTGGAAACACCATATATTTT.

The genes are TRBV7-2 and TRBJ2-7; D ambiguous. CDR1 and CDR2 from the germline V gene are SGHTA and FQGNSA. The CDR3 sequence is 14 residues long. The ends were cut back, 1 base at V and 2 bases at J, with 9 bases in the middle. The CDR3 DNA follows: TGTGCCAGCAGCTTAGATCTGGGAACCTACGAGCAGTACTTC. Its translation is CASSLDLGTYEQYF.

The rearrangement links TRBV28 to TRBJ2-7, with D unresolved. Germline loops: CDR1 MDHEN, CDR2 SYDVKM. V was trimmed by 2 bases and J by 4 bases, leaving 12 bases between them. The CDR3 has 14 residues. The CDR3 DNA is TGTGCCAGCAGTTTAACCCCGGATATGTACGAGCAGTACTTC. Its protein is CASSLTPDMYEQYF.

This clonotype was seen a few times. The V and J genes are TRBV12-3 or TRBV12-4 and TRBJ2-1; no clear D gene. The CDR3 is made up of 13 amino acids. Trimming shortened V by 2 bases and J by 8 bases, and 10 bases separated the two germline ends. The DNA for the CDR3 is TGTGCCAGCAGTTTAAATCGGAAAGATGAGCAGTTCTTC. Translated: CASSLNRKDEQFF.

This clonotype was seen a handful of times. At one end, the junction sequence differs from germline, possibly due to a read error. This chain links TRBV12-3 or TRBV12-4 with TRBJ1-2; D is perhaps TRBD1 (6 bases). The length of the CDR3 is 16 residues. The CDR3 is CASSETGVIPNHGYTF. CDR3 DNA: TGTGCCAGCAGCGAGACAGGAGTAATCCCTAACCATGGCTACACCTTC.

This chain links TRBV28 with TRBJ2-1; 8 bases are shared with TRBD1. V was pared by 4 bases and J by 6 bases, with 11 bases of the junction left unmatched. The germline V gene has CDR1 MDHEN and CDR2 SYDVKM. CDR3 size: 16 residues. The CDR3 DNA is TGTGCCAGCAGTTCAACCAGGGGGCTAGCAGGCAATGAGCAGTTCTTC. Protein product: CASSSTRGLAGNEQFF.

DNA for the CDR3: TGTGCCAGCAGCCGAACAGGGCTCAGGGCTCTGAACACTGAAGCTTTCTTT. Its translation: CASSRTGLRALNTEAFF. The chain links TRBV4-2 to TRBJ1-1; possible D gene TRBD1, 6 bases. This CDR3 comprises 17 residues. Germline V gene data show CDR1 as LGHNA and CDR2 as YNFKEQ. The V gene lost 4 bases and the J gene lost 0 bases, with 18 bases spanning the gap.

The chain employs TRBV28 and TRBJ1-4, with D possibly being TRBD1 (6 bases). There are 13 residues in the CDR3. V was clipped by 10 bases and J by 3 bases, with 12 bases between them. Germline V gene sequence: CDR1 MDHEN, CDR2 SYDVKM. Here the CDR3 DNA reads TGTGCCACCTTGGACAGCTCTAATGAAAAACTGTTTTTT. Protein product: CATLDSSNEKLFF. The full variable domain, in which reference TRBV28 and TRBJ1-4 provide the parts outside the CDR3, is DVKVTQSSRYLVKRTGEKVFLECVQDMDHENMFWYRQDPGLGLRLIYFSYDVKMKEKGDIPEGYSVSREKKERFSLILESASTNQTSMYLCATLDSSNEKLFFGSGTQLSVL.

This clonotype was seen a handful of times. The chain employs TRBV4-3 and TRBJ2-1, with 9 positions matching TRBD1. The germline gives CDR1 LGHNA, CDR2 YSLEER. Unmatched junction bases numbered 5, after V lost 3 bases and J lost 5 bases. This CDR3 comprises 15 residues. The CDR3 bases are TGCGCCAGCAGCCATACAGGGGGCGCGGACAATGAGCAGTTCTTC. This sequence encodes CASSHTGGADNEQFF.